Listed here are 29 T cell receptor beta chains from one sample, sequenced in a study of spatial heterogeneity in lung cancer. Time point of the sample: sample taken at primary tumor resection. Regarding the study as a whole: Mutation counts in tumors were tracked by counts of expanded intratumoral alpha and beta TCRs.

Their target antigens are unknown. From the 5' RACE reads, TCRdb called clonotypes with MiXCR, one entry per CDR3 protein. The repertoire holds approximately 1,600 distinct CDR3 sequences, with about 9.4% as singletons. The source was lung tumor tissue, collected at surgery. These TCRs come from a female donor with early-stage non-small cell lung cancer.

In the case of this clonotype: The size of this beta chain means little, since it is a stray read in a library made for alpha chains. The chain combines TRBV20-1 with TRBJ1-1; D might be TRBD1 (6 bases). Germline CDR1 reads DFQATT; CDR2 reads SNEGSKA (reference sequence). The CDR3 length is 14 residues. Trimming removed 3 bases from V and 4 bases from J, with 15 bases in between. CDR3 loop: CSARWRGGGTEAFF. CDR3 in DNA: TGCAGTGCTAGGTGGAGGGGGGGAGGCACTGAAGCTTTCTTT.

In its sample, this clonotype is medium-sized (0.01 to 0.1%). This beta chain appears as a stray read in a library generated for alpha chains; its size is not informative. The gene calls are TRBV7-2 and TRBJ2-1; D uncertain. This CDR3 is 12 amino acids long. The germline V gene encodes CDR1 SGHTA and CDR2 FQGNSA. The V gene lost 5 bases and the J gene lost 9 bases, with 11 bases spanning the gap. DNA of the CDR3: TGTGCCAGCAGCAATCTATGGGGTGAGCAGTTCTTC. It yields the protein CASSNLWGEQFF.

This clonotype qualifies as medium-sized. With the library built for alpha chains, this beta chain is off target and its frequency is not meaningful. The CDR3 here is CASSALAGPIAKNIQYF. The DNA of the CDR3 is TGTGCCAGCAGCGCCCTAGCGGGACCAATAGCCAAAAACATTCAGTACTTC. This chain connects TRBV6-2 or TRBV6-3 to TRBJ2-4; 9 bases align to TRBD2. The CDR3 extends over 17 amino acids. V lost 6 bases, J lost 0 bases, and 9 bases stayed unmatched. Germline V CDR1 and CDR2: MNHEY, SVGEGT.

This clonotype has at least ten counts. A library made for alpha chains picked up this beta chain off target, so its size means little. V gene TRBV5-6 combines with J gene TRBJ2-3; D is undetermined. CDR1 is SGHDT, CDR2 YYEEEE, per germline. The CDR3 spans 13 residues. The V end lost 2 bases, the J end lost 2 bases, and 6 bases lay between the germline ends. The CDR3 region has the DNA TGTGCCAGCAGCTTTCAGGACACAGATACGCAGTATTTT. Translation gives CASSFQDTDTQYF.

By frequency in the sample, this clonotype is medium-sized. This beta chain represents an off-target read in a library built for alpha chains; its size is of limited meaning. The chain employs TRBV20-1 and TRBJ2-2; D remains unclear. V was pared by 3 bases and J by 7 bases, with 9 bases between. The length of the CDR3 is 12 residues. Germline loops: CDR1 DFQATT, CDR2 SNEGSKA (reference sequence). This CDR3 reads CSARAVNGELFF. The CDR3 region has the DNA TGCAGTGCTAGGGCGGTGAACGGGGAGCTGTTTTTT.

This clonotype was counted only a few times. Little can be read into the size of this beta chain, an off-target read in a library designed for alpha chains. The chain joins TRBV12-3 or TRBV12-4 to TRBJ2-3; D gene uncertain. V dropped 5 bases and J dropped 1 base, with 10 bases sitting between them. The CDR3 spans 14 residues. The CDR3, as DNA: TGTGCCAGCAGTCCCGCAGGCCGCACAGATACGCAGTATTTT. It translates to CASSPAGRTDTQYF.

This clonotype qualifies as medium-sized (0.01 to 0.1%). This beta chain is an unintended read in a library built for alpha chains; its size means little. The V call is TRBV5-1, the J call TRBJ1-1; a weak D match, TRBD1 (5 bases). The CDR3 covers 14 residues. Germline V lookup: CDR1 SGHRS, CDR2 YFSETQ. V was pared by 0 bases and J by 3 bases, with 9 bases between. The CDR3 DNA reads TGCGCCAGCAGCTTGGCTGGGGGTTACACTGAAGCTTTCTTT. Protein: CASSLAGGYTEAFF.

This clonotype showed up just a few times. The library was designed around alpha chains, so this beta chain is a stray read whose abundance carries little weight. The genes are TRBV5-1 and TRBJ2-1; D is unresolved. Per germline, CDR1 SGHRS and CDR2 YFSETQ. CDR3 length equals 13 residues. Trimming removed 0 bases from V and 4 bases from J, with 5 bases in between. CDR3 in amino acids: CASSLDTYNEQFF. The CDR3 DNA follows: TGCGCCAGCAGCTTGGACACGTACAATGAGCAGTTCTTC.

This clonotype is judged medium-sized. Being off target in a library aimed at alpha chains, this beta chain has a size of little meaning. The chain has TRBV10-2 and TRBJ2-5; tentatively, D is TRBD2 (5 bases). CDR3 size: 12 residues. Trimming removed 2 bases at V and 6 bases at J, with 7 bases between. Germline-derived CDR1 and CDR2 are WSHSY and SAAADI. The CDR3 sequence: CASSEEGKTQYF. The CDR3 bases are TGCGCCAGCAGTGAGGAGGGAAAGACCCAGTACTTC.

This clonotype was seen a few times. The library was prepared for alpha chains; this beta chain is a stray read, so its frequency means little. This chain links TRBV23-1 with TRBJ2-5, with 10 bases identical to TRBD1. TRBV23-1 is an ORF, with its function uncertain. Trimming at V came to 2 bases and at J to 2 bases, leaving 17 bases not matched to a gene. This CDR3 region has 20 residues. As DNA, the CDR3 is TGCGCCAGCAGTCAAGCCCTCCCCGGGACAGGGGTTGGAGGACAAGAGACCCAGTACTTC. Protein: CASSQALPGTGVGGQETQYF.

This clonotype ranks as large (0.1 to 1%). Since the library was made to target alpha chains, this beta chain is a stray read and its abundance is not meaningful. V usage is TRBV12-2 and J usage is TRBJ2-3; no check of the table's D call, TRBD2, against the DNA was made. TRBV12-2 is annotated as a pseudogene. The CDR3 sequence is 18 residues long. The CDR3 DNA sequence: TGTGCAAGTCGCTTCGGGCCACAACGAACTTCGTACACAGATACGCAGTATTTT. As protein: CASRFGPQRTSYTDTQYF.

By sample share, this clonotype is large. This beta chain is a stray sequence in a library constructed for alpha chains; its clone size is not meaningful. This chain uses TRBV19 with TRBJ2-1; D is perhaps TRBD1 (5 bases). The germline V gene encodes CDR1 LNHDA and CDR2 SQIVND (reference sequence). CDR3 length equals 13 residues. The V gene lost 7 bases and the J gene lost 4 bases, with 11 bases spanning the gap. CDR3 protein: CASTDSFYNEQFF. The CDR3, as DNA: TGTGCCAGTACCGACAGCTTTTACAATGAGCAGTTCTTC.

By its share, this clonotype is medium-sized. Because this beta chain is a stray read in a library intended to capture alpha chains, its abundance should not be given much weight. The J gene is TRBJ2-5, the V gene TRBV9; 8 bases line up with TRBD2. The CDR3 spans 14 residues. After removal of 0 bases from V and 3 bases from J, the junction contained 1 base not matched to a gene. Germline loops: CDR1 SGDLS, CDR2 YYNGEE. CDR3: CASSVGSGEETQYF. The CDR3 DNA sequence: TGTGCCAGCAGCGTAGGTAGCGGGGAAGAGACCCAGTACTTC.

By share, this clonotype counts as medium-sized. This beta chain turned up in a library designed for alpha chains; as an off-target read, its abundance says little. The rearrangement links TRBV28 to TRBJ2-3; no clear D gene. Trimming cost V 5 bases and J 0 bases, with 6 bases left between them. This CDR3 region has 13 residues. The germline V gene encodes CDR1 MDHEN and CDR2 SYDVKM. The CDR3 DNA follows: TGTGCCAGCAGTGAGACTAGCACAGATACGCAGTATTTT. Translating it yields CASSETSTDTQYF.

Sample share makes this clonotype medium-sized. Since the library was made to target alpha chains, this beta chain is a stray read and its abundance is not meaningful. This chain connects TRBV5-6 to TRBJ2-5; no clear D gene. The CDR3 spans 12 residues. Germline assignment: CDR1 SGHDT and CDR2 YYEEEE. V lost 4 bases and J lost 5, with 9 bases in between. In DNA form, the CDR3 reads TGTGCCAGCAGCCGAAGTTTGGAGACCCAGTACTTC. Translating it yields CASSRSLETQYF.

This clonotype is classed as medium-sized. The library was built for alpha chains, so this beta chain is an off-target read and its size means little. This chain connects TRBV2 to TRBJ2-5, with 11 bases identical to TRBD1. V lost 5 bases, J lost 3 bases, and 5 bases stayed unmatched. In germline, CDR1 is SNHLY, CDR2 FYNNEI. The CDR3 spans 15 residues. DNA of the CDR3: TGTGCCAGCAGTCGGCGGGGACAGGGGGAAGAGACCCAGTACTTC. This sequence encodes CASSRRGQGEETQYF.

This clonotype was seen only a few times. Within a library made for alpha chains, this beta chain is off target, and its count is uninformative. The chain employs TRBV7-8 and TRBJ2-1; D possibly corresponds to TRBD2 (5 bases). The CDR3 has 14 residues. Germline CDR1 is SGHVS and CDR2 is FQNEAQ. Trimming left V 5 bases short and J 8 bases short, with 16 bases between. The CDR3 DNA is TGTGCCAGCAGCCCCCTACTAGAATCGGATGAGCAGTTCTTC. Its protein product is CASSPLLESDEQFF.

This clonotype ranks as medium-sized (0.01 to 0.1%). The library was built for alpha chains, so this beta chain is an off-target read and its size means little. The genes are TRBV5-1 and TRBJ2-3; D not certain. The germline V and J ends were trimmed by 4 bases and 0 bases, with 3 bases remaining between them. Looked up from germline, CDR1 is SGHRS and CDR2 is YFSETQ. The CDR3 is made up of 12 amino acids. For the CDR3, the DNA is TGCGCCAGCAGCCGGAGCACAGATACGCAGTATTTT. Residues: CASSRSTDTQYF. Full variable domain (remainder filled in from reference TRBV5-1 and TRBJ2-3): KAGVTQTPRYLIKTRGQQVTLSCSPISGHRSVSWYQQTPGQGLQFLFEYFSETQRNKGNFPGRFSGRQFSNSRSEMNVSTLELGDSALYLCASSRSTDTQYFGPGTRLTVL.

This clonotype was observed a few times. Found in a library prepared for alpha chains, this beta chain is an off-target read, and its abundance has little meaning. V gene TRBV29-1 combines with J gene TRBJ2-7; D is perhaps TRBD1 (6 bases). The V end was cut by 7 bases, the J end by 2 bases, with 24 bases between. The CDR3 contains 16 residues. The germline V gene has CDR1 SQVTM and CDR2 ANQGSEA. This chain's CDR3 is CSATGMGAGIPYEQYF. CDR3 in DNA: TGCAGCGCCACGGGGATGGGGGCAGGGATCCCCTACGAGCAGTACTTC.

Comment on this clonotype: This beta chain turned up in a library designed for alpha chains; as an off-target read, its abundance says little. The chain employs TRBV20-1 and TRBJ2-6, with D perhaps given as TRBD1 or TRBD2 (5 bases each). With 3 bases removed from V and 0 bases from J, the gap between germline ends came to 12 bases. CDR3 length equals 16 residues. CDR1 and CDR2 from the germline V gene are DFQATT and SNEGSKA (reference sequence). The CDR3 sequence is CSASLGDPSGANVLTF. In DNA, the CDR3 is TGCAGTGCTAGCCTGGGGGATCCCTCTGGGGCCAACGTCCTGACTTTC.

Notes on this clonotype: Being off target in a library aimed at alpha chains, this beta chain has a size of little meaning. The chain carries TRBV2 and TRBJ2-3; TRBD2 agrees at 14 bases. Per germline, CDR1 SNHLY and CDR2 FYNNEI. This CDR3 is built from 15 residues. J was trimmed by 3 bases and V by 6 bases; bases with no gene match: 2. The CDR3 nucleotides read TGTGCCAGCAGGAGACTAGCGGGAGGGACAGATACGCAGTATTTT. It is translated as CASRRLAGGTDTQYF.

This clonotype is judged medium-sized. Because the library targeted alpha chains, this beta chain is an off-target read whose size means little. The rearrangement links TRBV6-5 to TRBJ2-7, with D tentatively TRBD1 or TRBD2 (5 bases each). Germline V gene data show CDR1 as MNHEY and CDR2 as SVGAGI. V was shortened by 6 bases and J by 4 bases, with 19 bases between the two germline ends. The CDR3 runs to 15 residues. The CDR3 DNA is TGTGCCAGCAGGAGATTCCGGGACGGTCTTTACGAGCAGTACTTC. It yields the protein CASRRFRDGLYEQYF.

This clonotype is medium-sized within its sample. The library was built for alpha chains, so this beta chain is an off-target read and its size means little. V usage is TRBV4-3 and J usage is TRBJ2-2; D gene ambiguous. Germline loops: CDR1 LGHNA, CDR2 YSLEER. Trimming left V 0 bases short and J 7 bases short, with 9 bases between. The CDR3 totals 14 residues. CDR3 residues: CASSQEARSGELFF. Here the CDR3 DNA reads TGCGCCAGCAGCCAAGAGGCCCGCAGCGGGGAGCTGTTTTTT.

By share, this clonotype ranks as medium-sized. The library was designed around alpha chains, so this beta chain is a stray read whose abundance carries little weight. The chain carries TRBV11-2 and TRBJ2-1; unclear D gene. The CDR3 consists of 14 residues. Trimming pared 3 bases from V and 2 bases from J, leaving 8 bases between. Germline CDR1 SGHAT, CDR2 FQNNGV. The CDR3 nucleotides read TGTGCCAGCAGCTTCGACTCCCCCTACAATGAGCAGTTCTTC. Its translation is CASSFDSPYNEQFF.

As to this clonotype: With the library built for alpha chains, this beta chain is off target and its frequency is not meaningful. This chain joins TRBV20-1 and TRBJ2-7; the D call may be TRBD1 or TRBD2 (5 bases each). This CDR3 is 13 amino acids long. Germline V gene lookup returns CDR1 DFQATT and CDR2 SNEGSKA (reference sequence). CDR3: CSALPGAGYEQYF. The CDR3 region has the DNA TGCAGCGCCCTCCCCGGGGCCGGCTACGAGCAGTACTTC.

In its sample, this clonotype ranks as medium-sized. Since it is a stray read in a library aimed at alpha chains, this beta chain has a size that is not meaningful. V and J are TRBV7-2 and TRBJ1-2; D perhaps matches TRBD1 (6 bases). The germline CDR1 and CDR2 sequences are SGHTA and FQGNSA. The CDR3 is 14 residues long. Trimming took 1 base from V and 7 from J, leaving 13 bases between them. CDR3 sequence reads: CASSLERGRFGYTF. In DNA, the CDR3 is TGTGCCAGCAGCTTAGAGCGGGGGCGCTTTGGCTACACCTTC.

By share, this clonotype ranks as medium-sized. The size of this beta chain means little, since it is a stray read in a library made for alpha chains. J is TRBJ2-5 and V is TRBV5-1; 8 bases fit TRBD1. The trim removed 4 bases at V and 2 bases at J, leaving 7 bases unmatched. Looked up from germline, CDR1 is SGHRS and CDR2 is YFSETQ. This CDR3 spans 15 amino acids. CDR3 in amino acids: CASSPDRVGQETQYF. The CDR3 bases are TGCGCCAGCAGCCCGGACAGGGTCGGGCAAGAGACCCAGTACTTC.

This clonotype came up a few times. As an off-target read in a library built for alpha chains, this beta chain has a frequency of little significance. The gene calls are TRBV12-3 or TRBV12-4 and TRBJ2-1; 13 nucleotides match TRBD2. Trimming took 6 bases from V and 8 from J; bases not matched to a gene: 10. The CDR3 contains 16 residues. CDR3: CASSTRLAGGLHEQFF. The CDR3 region has the DNA TGTGCCAGCAGCACGAGACTAGCGGGAGGTTTGCATGAGCAGTTCTTC.

Worth noting for this clonotype: With a much larger clone just one base away, this may be a read error. Because the library targeted alpha chains, this beta chain is an off-target read whose size means little. The chain has TRBV5-1 and TRBJ1-1, with D uncertain. CDR1 and CDR2 from the germline V gene are SGHRS and YFSETQ. The CDR3 loop spans 15 amino acids. The V end was cut by 2 bases, the J end by 4 bases, with 15 bases between. For the CDR3, the DNA is TGCGCCAGCAGCTTCGGCTCGCCTCCGATCACTGAAGCTTTCTTT. Encoded protein: CASSFGSPPITEAFF.